This T cell receptor beta chain was observed in a study of shared clonotypes between healthy human individuals. Per the study methods: Filtering of immunoSEQ junctional sequences could not match full-length read filtering. Clones were read by immunoSEQ multiplex PCR, and TCRdb kept only the in-frame ones, dropping some. V, J and clone size derive from that table, while D and trimming were established from the DNA sequence. The top ten clones hold more than 10% of a sample with about half a million clones, 60% to 80% of them seen once. Germline V CDR1 and CDR2: ENHRY, SYGVKD. The CDR3 runs 16 residues. The ends were cut back, 3 bases at V and 1 base at J, with 16 bases in the middle. Unsorted samples relied on 89 million or so PBMCs, which served as the source of genomic DNA.

The sequenced sample consisted of PBMCs. The chain carries TRBV10-3 and TRBJ2-7, with a possible D match to TRBD1 (6 bases). The receptor's source is a woman between 40 and 50 years old in good health. Some clones in this sample may be carry-over from other donors' samples. CDR3: CAISDYTRGQSYEQYF. The DNA for the CDR3 is TGTGCCATCAGTGACTATACTAGAGGACAGTCCTACGAGCAGTACTTC.